The 14 T cell receptor beta chains below come from one sample, sequenced in a study of regulatory T cells in long-lasting Graves disease (dated by TCRdb to 2020 to 2022). Library creation used multiplex PCR. Sequenced using an Illumina HiSeq 4000. iRepertoire HTBI primers and Arm-PCR amplification of CDR3 regions were used to construct TCR beta libraries. Through fastp at Q25 and MiXCR, TCRdb rebuilt clones from the public reads, retaining in-frame beta chains. Each CDR3 protein gets just one entry, which takes the most common genes and DNA from the rows behind it. Present in this sample are roughly 560,000 distinct CDR3 sequences, 15% to 20% of which were seen just once. The ten largest make up around 25% of the sample. The intended sense of this specimen's time point label: newly diagnosed GD, antithyroid drugs for less than 3 months. For both TCR sequencing and RNA sequencing, RNA was extracted from PBMCs in TRIzol.

This same sample was also part of a study on T cells in Graves' hyperthyroidism and ophthalmopathy.

Sequenced here: peripheral blood mononuclear cells (PBMCs), sampled at new diagnosis, from a patient treated with antithyroid drugs. The source of these receptors is a woman aged 40-60 years with Graves disease. Donor details come from another sample of the same person, matched by shared clones.

The table lists this clonotype with many counts. V is TRBV4-1 and J is TRBJ1-1; no clear D gene. CDR1 is MGHRA and CDR2 is YSYEKL in the germline V gene. V was shortened by 3 bases and J by 4 bases, with 9 bases between the two germline ends. The CDR3 covers 13 residues. DNA for the CDR3: TGCGCCAGCAGCCAGGCCCGGGGCACTGAAGCTTTCTTT. Translating it yields CASSQARGTEAFF.

The genes are TRBV4-2 and TRBJ1-1, with 8 bases fitting TRBD1. The CDR3 is made up of 16 amino acids. Trimming took 2 bases from V and 0 from J; bases not matched to a gene: 5. Germline values: CDR1 LGHNA, CDR2 YNFKEQ. The CDR3 spells CASSQSQGALNTEAFF. The CDR3, as DNA: TGTGCCAGCAGCCAATCCCAGGGGGCCTTGAACACTGAAGCTTTCTTT.

V usage is TRBV10-3 and J usage is TRBJ2-3; no definite D call. This CDR3 spans 15 amino acids. The V and J ends lost 4 bases and 2 bases respectively, with 13 bases between them. CDR1 and CDR2 (germline): ENHRY, SYGVKD. The CDR3 sequence is CAISGRDAVTDTQYF. The CDR3 DNA reads as TGTGCCATCAGTGGTAGAGACGCGGTCACAGATACGCAGTATTTT.

The genes are TRBV18 and TRBJ1-6; D gene uncertain. Germline values: CDR1 KGHSH, CDR2 LQKENI. V was shortened by 1 base and J by 4 bases, with 8 bases between the two germline ends. The CDR3 spans 15 residues. CDR3 region: CASSPQANYNSPLHF. CDR3 in DNA: TGTGCCAGCTCACCACAGGCAAATTATAATTCACCCCTCCACTTT.

In this sample, this clonotype turned up many times. This rearrangement joins TRBV2 to TRBJ2-7; 9 bases are a match to TRBD1. Trimming removed 2 bases from V and 6 bases from J; junction bases left unmatched: 8. Germline CDR1 and CDR2: SNHLY and FYNNEI. The CDR3 covers 15 residues. CDR3 nucleotide sequence: TGTGCCAGCAGTGAAACGAGGACAGGGGAGGGCGAGCAGTACTTC. Translation gives CASSETRTGEGEQYF.

The chain recombines TRBV12-3 or TRBV12-4 with TRBJ2-5; TRBD1 matches 9 bases. The CDR3 covers 15 residues. V dropped 5 bases and J dropped 2; count of bases not matched to a gene: 6. CDR3 bases: TGTGCCAGCAGTGCAACAGGGGGCGTACAAGAGACCCAGTACTTC. This translates into CASSATGGVQETQYF.

This clonotype was seen only once. With a far larger clone one base away, a read error is the likely cause. The J gene is TRBJ1-1, the V gene TRBV2, with a weak D call TRBD1 (5 bases). With 8 bases removed from V and 1 base from J, the gap between germline ends came to 14 bases. CDR1 is SNHLY and CDR2 is FYNNEI in the germline V gene. This CDR3 is 14 amino acids long. The CDR3 loop is CASGLQTENTEAFF. The CDR3 nucleotides read TGTGCCAGCGGCTTACAGACAGAGAACACTGAAGCTTTCTTT.

The chain employs TRBV20-1 and TRBJ2-5; 8 bases agree with TRBD2. Trimming removed 8 bases from V and 5 bases from J; junction bases left unmatched: 7. The CDR3 length is 12 residues. Germline loops: CDR1 DFQATT, CDR2 SNEGSKA (reference sequence). The CDR3 loop is CSCLAGRETQYF. The CDR3 DNA reads TGCAGTTGTTTAGCGGGGCGTGAGACCCAGTACTTC.

This clonotype was seen a handful of times. The J gene is TRBJ2-5, the V gene TRBV6-1, with unresolved D. V was shortened by 7 bases and J by 3 bases, with 18 bases between the two germline ends. Germline loops: CDR1 MNHNS, CDR2 SASEGT. CDR3 length equals 15 residues. The CDR3 here is CASKKRRDTEETQYF. The CDR3 bases are TGTGCCAGCAAAAAGAGGAGAGACACGGAAGAGACCCAGTACTTC.

This clonotype was seen many times. V and J are TRBV12-3 or TRBV12-4 and TRBJ1-6, with a possible D match to TRBD1 (5 bases). This CDR3 has 15 amino acids. V was pared by 8 bases and J by 6 bases, with 17 bases between. The CDR3: CASRGAGVGNSPLHF. The CDR3 nucleotides are TGTGCCAGCCGAGGCGCGGGGGTTGGTAATTCACCCCTCCACTTT.

To note about this clonotype: The junction departs from the called germline gene at one end, perhaps through a read error. The genes are TRBV19 and TRBJ1-6; tentative D call: TRBD1 (6 bases). Germline lookup yields CDR1 LNHDA and CDR2 SQIVND (reference sequence). This CDR3 comprises 15 residues. The CDR3 region has the DNA TGTGCCGGTAGCCCTGCCAGGGGCCTTAATTCACCCCTCCACTTT. It codes for CAGSPARGLNSPLHF.

In its sample, this clonotype was seen many times. The rearrangement uses TRBV27 and TRBJ2-5, with 10 bases that match TRBD1. Germline CDR1 reads MNHEY; CDR2 reads SMNVEV (reference sequence). The CDR3 consists of 14 residues. The V segment lost 4 bases and the J segment 4 bases; nucleotides outside the gene matches: 3. CDR3 sequence (DNA): TGTGCCAGCAGTTCCGGGACAGGGGTAGAGACCCAGTACTTC. It codes for CASSSGTGVETQYF.

This clonotype has a handful of counts. The V call is TRBV20-1, the J call TRBJ1-4; D is unclear. Looked up from germline, CDR1 is DFQATT and CDR2 is SNEGSKA (reference sequence). The V end lost 3 bases, the J end lost 3 bases, and 8 bases lay between the germline ends. The CDR3 sequence is 13 residues long. The CDR3 here is CSARARSNEKLFF. In nucleotides, the CDR3 is TGCAGTGCTAGGGCCAGGTCTAATGAAAAACTGTTTTTT.

This clonotype was observed a few times. The J gene is TRBJ2-7, the V gene TRBV3-1; a weak D match, TRBD2 (5 bases). The CDR3 has 11 residues. CDR1 is LGHDT and CDR2 is YNNKEL in the germline V gene (reference sequence). The CDR3 protein is CAASSSYEQYF. CDR3 DNA: TGTGCGGCTAGCTCATCCTACGAGCAGTACTTC.